The rows below give T cell receptor beta chains drawn from one sample of a study of blood T cells in healthy people across ages. A single record per CDR3 protein comes from TCRdb applying MiXCR to the 5' RACE reads. The data show approximately 800,000 distinct CDR3 sequences, around two thirds seen once. Source material: blood. Receptor source: a man between 25 and 39 years old in good health. CDR3s include the opening cysteine and the closing phenylalanine or tryptophan. D genes are given only for firm matches. Size values are once, few and many counts, or a class for expanded clones, and some rows have none.

cdr3_nt cdr3_aa v_call clone_size d_call j_call
TGTGCCAGCAGTGAAGTACCAGGTGTCAAAAACATTCAGTACTTC CASSEVPGVKNIQYF TRBV25-1 NA NA TRBJ2-4
TGCAGTGCTAGGTCCCGGGTCGAGCAGTACTTC CSARSRVEQYF TRBV20-1 NA NA TRBJ2-7
TGTGCCAGCAGCCAAGTCTCGGACAGGGGGCAAGATGAGCAGTTCTTC CASSQVSDRGQDEQFF TRBV4-2 few TRBD1 TRBJ2-1
TGTGCCAGCAGTCTGACTGTGGCCCCCCCGGGTAATGAGCAGTTCTTC CASSLTVAPPGNEQFF TRBV6-5 NA NA TRBJ2-1
TGTGCCATCAGGGACGGCAATGAGCAGTTCTTC CAIRDGNEQFF TRBV10-3 NA NA TRBJ2-1
TGTGCCAGCAGTTTGGACAGGGAGGTAAACGAGCAGTACTTC CASSLDREVNEQYF TRBV28 NA TRBD1 TRBJ2-7
TGTGCCAGCAGTTGGGGCTCGGGGGCTGCCGAGCAGTACTTC CASSWGSGAAEQYF TRBV13 once NA TRBJ2-7
TGCGCCAGCAGCCTCGACAGGGATTATGGGACCCAGTACTTC CASSLDRDYGTQYF TRBV4-3 few TRBD1 TRBJ2-5
TGTGCCAGCAGGACCTTCGGGGGGGACGTGGAGACCCAGTACTTC CASRTFGGDVETQYF TRBV12-3/TRBV12-4 once TRBD2 TRBJ2-5
TGTGCCAGCAGCCACCCCGACCAGCCCCAGCATTTT CASSHPDQPQHF TRBV7-9 NA NA TRBJ1-5
TGTGCCAGCAGTCCTCCTTCGACAACCTATTACAATGAGCAGTTCTTC CASSPPSTTYYNEQFF TRBV12-3/TRBV12-4 NA NA TRBJ2-1
TGTGCCAGCATGCGGGGGGTCTACAATGAGCAGTTCTTC CASMRGVYNEQFF TRBV6-5 NA TRBD2 TRBJ2-1
TGTGCCAGCAGCCTCCTATCCTCTGGTGGTGAGCAGTTCTTC CASSLLSSGGEQFF TRBV7-3 few NA TRBJ2-1
TGTGCCGGCAGTTGGGGCAGTTGGGGTGAAAAACTGTTTTTT CAGSWGSWGEKLFF TRBV28 NA NA TRBJ1-4
TGCGCCAGCAGCCCCGGGCAATGGGAAGGCTACACCTTC CASSPGQWEGYTF TRBV5-1 NA NA TRBJ1-2
TGTGCCAGCAGTAGACAGGGGGCTAACTATGGCTACACCTTC CASSRQGANYGYTF TRBV12-3/TRBV12-4 NA TRBD1 TRBJ1-2
TGTGCCAGCAGCCAAGAAAACCCCTTCCCGGATGGCTACACCTTC CASSQENPFPDGYTF TRBV3-1 few NA TRBJ1-2
TGCGCCAGCAGCCAAGATGCTAGCGGGTTAACAGATACGCAGTATTTT CASSQDASGLTDTQYF TRBV4-3 few TRBD2 TRBJ2-3
TGTGCCAGCAGTCCCCGACAGGGGCCCACAACTAATGAAAAACTGTTTTTT CASSPRQGPTTNEKLFF TRBV27 NA TRBD1 TRBJ1-4
TGTGCCAGCAGTCGGAGGGGGGGACAGGGTGTCTACGAGCAGTACTTC CASSRRGGQGVYEQYF TRBV27 NA TRBD1 TRBJ2-7
TGTGCCATCAGTGAAAGCCGATTAGGCAATGAGCAGTTCTTC CAISESRLGNEQFF TRBV10-3 few NA TRBJ2-1
TGTGCCAGCAGCCCGCCGGCGGGGGAGCAGTACTTC CASSPPAGEQYF TRBV7-2 NA TRBD2 TRBJ2-5
TGTGCCAGCGCGGTCCTAGGGGGTAACTTGCGAGGCGAGCAGTACTTC CASAVLGGNLRGEQYF TRBV6-6 NA NA TRBJ2-7
TGTGCCAGCAGTCCCCCTTTGCAAGGGACCCAGTACTTC CASSPPLQGTQYF TRBV12-3/TRBV12-4 NA NA TRBJ2-5
TGTGCCAGCAGCTTAGGACAGGGGCCAGATACGCAGTATTTT CASSLGQGPDTQYF TRBV7-2 NA TRBD1 TRBJ2-3
TGTGCCAGCATCTCCTCGGGCAGAAACTATGGCTACACCTTC CASISSGRNYGYTF TRBV6-6 few NA TRBJ1-2
TGTGCCAGCAGTCCCCAACAGGGGGAGGGCTACACCTTC CASSPQQGEGYTF TRBV27 once TRBD1 TRBJ1-2
TGTGCCAGCAGCGACTGGACTAGCGGGGGGAATACGCAGTATTTT CASSDWTSGGNTQYF TRBV9 few TRBD2 TRBJ2-3
TGTGCCAGCAGCCAAGACGGGACAGGAGGTTCACCCCTCCACTTT CASSQDGTGGSPLHF TRBV14 NA TRBD1 TRBJ1-6
TGCGCCAGCAGCCAAGAGCCCCCCGGGGCCCTCCCAGATACGCAGTATTTT CASSQEPPGALPDTQYF TRBV4-3 NA NA TRBJ2-3
TGTGCCACCAACTCGGCGCCCCCCGAAAAACTGTTTTTT CATNSAPPEKLFF TRBV15 NA NA TRBJ1-4
TGTGCCAGCAGCGCTCTAGCGGGGGGCACCTACAATGAGCAGTTCTTC CASSALAGGTYNEQFF TRBV9 few TRBD2 TRBJ2-1
TGTGCCAGCAGCCCAAGCAGGGGGCAATACGAGCAGTACTTC CASSPSRGQYEQYF TRBV7-8 once TRBD1 TRBJ2-7
NA CASSRDYLYEQYFGPGYTF TRBV7-2 NA NA TRBJ1-2
TGTGCAAGTCGCTTAGAAGGGACAGTTTTTGACGGGGAGCTGTTTTTT CASRLEGTVFDGELFF TRBV12-2 NA NA TRBJ2-2
TGTGCCAGCACCTTAGACTTCTACGAGCAGTACTTC CASTLDFYEQYF TRBV7-9 NA NA TRBJ2-7
TGTGCCAGCAGCCATTGGATGGGAGGGGCTGGGGCCAACGTCCTGACTTTC CASSHWMGGAGANVLTF TRBV7-2 NA TRBD2 TRBJ2-6
TGTGCCAGCAGCTTTCCGGCAGGGGGGGACTATGGCTACACCTTC CASSFPAGGDYGYTF TRBV7-9 NA TRBD1 TRBJ1-2
TGCAGTGCTAGAGATTCGGGACTCCACTTAGCCTACGAGCAGTACTTC CSARDSGLHLAYEQYF TRBV20-1 NA NA TRBJ2-7
TGCAGTGCCCCCCCGGGGGCCACAGATACGCAGTATTTT CSAPPGATDTQYF TRBV20-1 NA NA TRBJ2-3
TGTGCCATCAGTGACGACAGGGGGCAAGAGACCCAGTACTTC CAISDDRGQETQYF TRBV10-3 NA TRBD1 TRBJ2-5
TGTGCCAGCAGCCAGACAGGTTACAATGAGCAGTTCTTC CASSQTGYNEQFF TRBV6-5 few NA TRBJ2-1
TGTGCCAGCAGCGCCGCAGGGGGCATTAGCTACACCTTC CASSAAGGISYTF TRBV9 NA TRBD1 TRBJ1-2
TGTGCCAGCAGCGGGACAGGGAATGGCTACACCTTC CASSGTGNGYTF TRBV6-6 NA TRBD1 TRBJ1-2
TGTGCCAGCAGCTCCTCAGGGCTCCCTTACAATGAGCAGTTCTTC CASSSSGLPYNEQFF TRBV7-2 few NA TRBJ2-1
TGTGCCAGCAGCTTATGGACGAGAGTTAACCAAGATACGCAGTATTTT CASSLWTRVNQDTQYF TRBV7-3 NA NA TRBJ2-3
TGTGCCACGGTTGGGCCCCGTGGGAGGAATGAGCAGTTCTTC CATVGPRGRNEQFF TRBV2 NA NA TRBJ2-1
TGTGCCATCAGTGAGGCTCAGGGGTTTCTGGACTACGAGCAGTACTTC CAISEAQGFLDYEQYF TRBV10-3 few NA TRBJ2-7